The rows below give T cell receptor beta chains drawn from one sample of a study of blood T cell repertoires in COVID-19. Sequenced by immunoSEQ multiplex PCR; TCRdb stores in-frame clones only, minus some. The sample consists of almost 70,000 clones, 79% of them appearing once. The sample was peripheral blood. The origin of the receptors is a man aged 60 to 69 with acute or convalescent COVID-19. Both conserved end residues are trimmed from each CDR3. Fields, in order: J gene, V gene, CDR3 length, CDR3 protein.

>TRBJ1-1|TRBV7-9|11
ASRLTTDTEAF
>TRBJ2-7|TRBV27|12
ARTDRIVHYEQY
>TRBJ1-4|TRBV4-3|14
ASSQDWTGPGEKLF
>TRBJ1-4|TRBV5-1|15
ASSLEQGAGFNEKLF
>TRBJ2-7|TRBV29-1|12
SVVQGTLAYEQY
>TRBJ1-5|TRBV5-5|16
ASSLFLDRVRDNQPQH
>TRBJ2-6|TRBV5-1|16
ASSLLSQAKPGANVLT
>TRBJ1-6|TRBV9|13
ASSVGPWEDSPLH
>TRBJ2-7|TRBV5-4|12
ASSPRQGSYEQY
>TRBJ2-7|TRBV5-6|13
ASSLGVGIAYEQY
>TRBJ1-6|TRBV6-5|11
ASLLTGNSPLH
>TRBJ2-3|TRBV7-9|11
ASSAKTSDTQY
>TRBJ1-1|TRBV18|13
ASSTDRVRDTEAF
>TRBJ2-7|TRBV7-9|9
ASSFGGEQY